These 21 T cell receptor beta chains share one sample of origin, sequenced in a study of human T cells and chemical hapten exposure. Each CDR3 protein gets one entry after TCRdb re-called the RACE reads with MiXCR. The repertoire holds roughly 200,000 distinct CDR3 sequences, with approximately 20% as singletons. Time point: patch test 1, 2 weeks after DPC sensitization. Documented treatment: therapeutic diphenylcyclopropenone sensitization with weekly scalp DPC. Sequencing used whole blood, obtained in connection with sensitization to the hapten diphenylcyclopropenone (DPC). These receptors were collected from a woman aged 45-65 years with alopecia areata. Some clones in this sample may be carry-over from other donors' samples.

This clonotype was seen a handful of times. The chain links TRBV20-1 to TRBJ1-5; TRBD1 matches 10 bases. Germline V gives CDR1 DFQATT, CDR2 SNEGSKA (reference sequence). V was clipped by 2 bases and J by 0 bases; unmatched bases: 10. The CDR3 length is 18 residues. The DNA of the CDR3 is TGCAGTGCTAGAAGACGGACAGGGGGACGATATAGCAATCAGCCCCAGCATTTT. It encodes CSARRRTGGRYSNQPQHF.

This clonotype appeared many times. The rearrangement links TRBV2 to TRBJ2-7, with 10 bases matching TRBD1. Per germline, CDR1 SNHLY and CDR2 FYNNEI. The CDR3 totals 15 residues. V shed 6 bases, J shed 6 bases, and the junction held 11 bases outside the gene matches. CDR3 in amino acids: CASSVVGTGATEQYF. CDR3 coding DNA: TGTGCCAGCAGCGTGGTCGGGACAGGGGCCACCGAGCAGTACTTC.

Only a few counts were recorded for this clonotype. This chain uses TRBV10-3 with TRBJ2-7, with TRBD2 identical over 11 bases. V dropped 9 bases and J dropped 7; count of bases not matched to a gene: 11. CDR1 and CDR2 from the germline V gene are ENHRY and SYGVKD. This CDR3 comprises 14 residues. The CDR3 nucleotides are TGTGCCATAACTAGCGGGAGAGGGGTTGAAGAGCAGTACTTC. It yields the protein CAITSGRGVEEQYF.

This clonotype appeared many times. This chain joins TRBV29-1 and TRBJ2-3; the match to TRBD2 covers 11 bases. J gave up 5 bases and V 4 bases, and 2 bases lay outside the gene matches. Germline CDR1 is SQVTM and CDR2 is ANQGSEA. This CDR3 comprises 13 residues. CDR3 DNA: TGCAGCGTTGGGCTAGCGGGAGGAGATACGCAGTATTTT. It translates to CSVGLAGGDTQYF.

The chain joins TRBV7-2 to TRBJ1-2; 8 bases are a match to TRBD1. The germline V gene encodes CDR1 SGHTA and CDR2 FQGNSA. The trim removed 8 bases at V and 1 base at J, leaving 6 bases unmatched. This CDR3 contains 14 residues. The CDR3 nucleotides read TGTGCCAGCTGGAGACAGGGGTTTAACTATGGCTACACCTTC. Translating gives CASWRQGFNYGYTF.

The chain employs TRBV12-3 or TRBV12-4 and TRBJ2-1; TRBD2 matches 8 bases. CDR3 size: 15 residues. V lost 4 bases, J lost 3 bases, and 5 bases stayed unmatched. CDR3 nucleotide sequence: TGTGCCAGCAGTTATCGGACTAGCAGCTACAATGAGCAGTTCTTC. It codes for CASSYRTSSYNEQFF.

This chain connects TRBV7-9 to TRBJ2-4; TRBD1 might be the D (7 bases). The CDR3 is made up of 14 amino acids. From germline, CDR1 is SEHNR and CDR2 FQNEAQ (reference sequence). Trimming pared 1 base from V and 9 bases from J, leaving 13 bases between. The DNA of the CDR3 is TGTGCCAGCAGCTTAGACAGGGGAGGTGGCATTCAGTACTTC. This encodes CASSLDRGGGIQYF.

This clonotype was seen a handful of times. The CDR3 here is CASSFHRASGPEVTQYF. CDR3 nucleotides: TGTGCCAGCAGCTTCCATAGGGCTAGCGGACCCGAGGTGACCCAGTACTTC. The chain uses TRBV5-5 and TRBJ2-5; the match to TRBD2 covers 7 bases. The CDR3 is 17 residues long. Germline V gene data show CDR1 as SGHKS and CDR2 as YYEKEE (reference sequence). The V and J ends lost 2 bases and 7 bases, in that order; junction bases with no gene match: 17.

V usage is TRBV12-3 or TRBV12-4 and J usage is TRBJ1-3; D remains unclear. CDR3 length equals 12 residues. V was clipped by 5 bases and J by 3 bases, with 5 bases between them. The chain's CDR3 is CASSAGGNTIYF. As DNA, the CDR3 is TGTGCCAGCAGTGCTGGTGGAAACACCATATATTTT.

CDR3 residues: CASSPGTEPYEQYF. In DNA form, the CDR3 reads TGTGCCAGCAGCCCCGGGACAGAACCCTACGAGCAGTACTTC. V usage is TRBV27 and J usage is TRBJ2-7; 7 positions match TRBD1. This CDR3 is 14 amino acids long. The junction had 7 bases not matched to a gene; V was cut back by 6 bases and J by 2 bases. Germline CDR1 MNHEY, CDR2 SMNVEV (reference sequence).

This CDR3 is CASSFPWTGENIQYF. CDR3 sequence (DNA): TGTGCCAGCAGCTTCCCCTGGACAGGGGAGAACATTCAGTACTTC. The gene calls are TRBV7-9 and TRBJ2-4; 9 nucleotides line up with TRBD1. CDR1 and CDR2 from the germline V gene are SEHNR and FQNEAQ (reference sequence). V lost 3 bases, J lost 7 bases, and 7 bases stayed unmatched. The CDR3 is made up of 15 amino acids. The full variable domain, completed using reference TRBV7-9 and TRBJ2-4, is DTGVSQNPRHKITKRGQNVTFRCDPISEHNRLYWYRQTLGQGPEFLTYFQNEAQLEKSRLLSDRFSAERPKGSFSTLEIQRTEQGDSAMYLCASSFPWTGENIQYFGAGTRLSVL.

The chain carries TRBV7-2 and TRBJ2-1; possible D gene TRBD2, 5 bases. V was shortened by 6 bases and J by 4 bases, with 22 bases between the two germline ends. From germline, CDR1 is SGHTA and CDR2 FQGNSA. This CDR3 is 17 amino acids long. The CDR3 bases are TGTGCCAGCAGGGCGGGCGGTCAAGCAAAACTATACAATGAGCAGTTCTTC. Amino acid sequence: CASRAGGQAKLYNEQFF.

The rearrangement joins TRBV12-3 or TRBV12-4 to TRBJ2-7; D is unclear. V was shortened by 5 bases and J by 5 bases, with 10 bases between the two germline ends. CDR3 size: 12 residues. The DNA of the CDR3 is TGTGCCAGCAGTCCCTCCCCGGACGAGCAGTACTTC. Translating it yields CASSPSPDEQYF.

This clonotype was counted ten times or more. The rearrangement uses TRBV7-9 and TRBJ2-3; 7 bases are a match to TRBD1. CDR1 and CDR2 from the germline V gene are SEHNR and FQNEAQ (reference sequence). The CDR3 covers 17 residues. The ends lost 4 bases at V and 6 bases at J; junction bases unmatched: 16. CDR3 residues: CASSSTRGGDISDTQYF. The CDR3 DNA follows: TGTGCCAGCAGCTCCACTCGAGGGGGCGACATATCGGATACGCAGTATTTT.

This clonotype was picked up many times. The rearrangement joins TRBV20-1 to TRBJ1-1; 12 positions match TRBD1. Trimming took 4 bases from V and 5 from J; bases not matched to a gene: 20. Germline V gene lookup returns CDR1 DFQATT and CDR2 SNEGSKA (reference sequence). This CDR3 is 19 amino acids long. The CDR3 nucleotides read TGCAGTGCTAAGTATATGAGTGGGACAGGGGGCGCAAGGAATACTGAAGCTTTCTTT. Encoded protein: CSAKYMSGTGGARNTEAFF.

This clonotype was seen more than once but under ten times. The chain recombines TRBV11-2 with TRBJ1-1; D ambiguous. The length of the CDR3 is 14 residues. The V gene lost 2 bases and the J gene lost 2 bases, with 9 bases spanning the gap. The germline CDR1 and CDR2 sequences are SGHAT and FQNNGV. The CDR3 sequence: CASSLPTKNTEAFF. DNA for the CDR3: TGTGCCAGCAGCTTACCGACAAAAAACACTGAAGCTTTCTTT.

This clonotype has a handful of counts. This chain joins TRBV3-1 and TRBJ2-7, with D possibly matching TRBD2 (6 bases). The CDR3 runs 16 residues. CDR1 is LGHDT, CDR2 YNNKEL, per germline (reference sequence). The V gene lost 4 bases and the J gene lost 0 bases, with 16 bases spanning the gap. CDR3 region: CASSPDQRAHSYEQYF. CDR3 nucleotide sequence: TGTGCCAGCAGCCCAGACCAGCGGGCACACTCCTACGAGCAGTACTTC.

The chain links TRBV7-2 to TRBJ2-1, with D possibly being TRBD1 (6 bases). Between the trimmed V and J ends, which lost 5 bases and 6 bases, there was a span of 17 bases. Looked up from germline, CDR1 is SGHTA and CDR2 is FQGNSA. This CDR3 comprises 15 residues. In DNA, the CDR3 is TGTGCCAGCAGCCCAGACAGGCTTAGGGCCAATGAGCAGTTCTTC. Protein product: CASSPDRLRANEQFF.

The table lists this clonotype with a count of one. The chain employs TRBV25-1 and TRBJ2-2; 8 nucleotides align to TRBD1. J gave up 1 base and V 1 base, and 8 bases lay outside the gene matches. CDR1 MGHDK and CDR2 SYGVNS come from the germline V gene. The CDR3 sequence is 18 residues long. CDR3 bases: TGTGCCAGCAGTGAATTTGGACAGGGACGTGGGAACACCGGGGAGCTGTTTTTT. Its protein product is CASSEFGQGRGNTGELFF.

V gene TRBV30 combines with J gene TRBJ2-5; 8 bases match TRBD2. CDR1 and CDR2 from the germline V gene are GTSNPN and SVGIG (reference sequence). V shed 3 bases, J shed 5 bases, and the junction held 14 bases outside the gene matches. The CDR3 spans 16 residues. The CDR3 DNA reads TGTGCCTGGAGGGGACCAGTAGCGGGGCAGGCCGAGACCCAGTACTTC. Translated: CAWRGPVAGQAETQYF.

V is TRBV5-1 and J is TRBJ2-1, with D tentatively TRBD2 (5 bases). CDR3 length: 14 amino acids. Per germline, CDR1 SGHRS and CDR2 YFSETQ. V lost 6 bases and J lost 8, with 18 bases in between. The CDR3 DNA sequence: TGCGCCAGCAAGAGTGTTAGCGCGGTGGATGAGCAGTTCTTC. It is translated as CASKSVSAVDEQFF.